The rows below give T cell receptor beta chains drawn from one sample of a study of blood T cells in healthy people across ages. One entry per CDR3 protein results from TCRdb running MiXCR on the 5' RACE reads. The sample holds about a million distinct CDR3 sequences, roughly 51% seen once. The material sequenced was blood. The receptors stem from a woman in her sixties or seventies in good health. Each CDR3 is given with its conserved first and last residue. D genes are given only for firm matches. Not every row has a clone size; where given, it reads once, few, many or a size class.

-	TRBV9	TRBD1	TRBJ2-5	TGTGCCAGCAGCGAGGGACAGGATCAAGAGACCCAGTACTTC	CASSEGQDQETQYF
-	TRBV4-3	TRBD1	TRBJ1-4	TGCGCCAGCAGCCAGGCGACAGGGAGCGGTGAAAAACTGTTTTTT	CASSQATGSGEKLFF
-	TRBV7-2	-	TRBJ2-7	TGTGCCAGCAGCTTGGGGGGGCGACGAGCGGGAATCTACGAGCAGTACTTC	CASSLGGRRAGIYEQYF
once	TRBV6-6	TRBD1	TRBJ2-7	TGTGCCAGCAGGGAAAGGGGACAGGGTAACTACGAGCAGTACTTC	CASRERGQGNYEQYF
-	TRBV9	-	TRBJ2-1	TGTGCCAGCAGCGTAGGGGTGATGAAGATAGACAATGAGCAGTTCTTC	CASSVGVMKIDNEQFF
-	TRBV24-1	-	TRBJ2-7	TGTGCCACCAGTGACCCGGGCCGGGACAACTCCTACGAGCAGTACTTC	CATSDPGRDNSYEQYF
-	TRBV29-1	-	TRBJ2-7	TGCAGCGTTGTAGGAGGGAACGCCTACGAGCAGTACTTC	CSVVGGNAYEQYF
-	TRBV7-2	-	TRBJ1-1	TGTGCCAGCAGCCCACATGCCCAGGCCCCCGGGAGTCGAGCTTTCTTT	CASSPHAQAPGSRAFF
few	TRBV5-1	-	TRBJ2-1	TGCGCCAGCAGCACCGGACAGACCTACAATGAGCAGTTCTTC	CASSTGQTYNEQFF
-	TRBV3-1	-	TRBJ2-5	TGTGCCAGCAGCCAAGTGCCGGGGAAGACCCAGTACTTC	CASSQVPGKTQYF
-	TRBV6-5	TRBD1	TRBJ2-7	TGTGCCAGCAGGTTTGACAGGGCCGACCACTACGAGCAGTACTTC	CASRFDRADHYEQYF
-	TRBV20-1	-	TRBJ2-5	TGCAGTGCTAGGCCACCTCGCAAAGAGCAGTACTTC	CSARPPRKEQYF
-	TRBV2	TRBD2	TRBJ2-7	TGTGCCAGCAGTGGTGCAGGACGGGGGGATCAATACGAGCAGTACTTC	CASSGAGRGDQYEQYF
-	TRBV6-5	TRBD1	TRBJ1-2	TGTGCCAGCAGAGGACAGGGGGAATACTATGGCTACACCTTC	CASRGQGEYYGYTF
few	TRBV29-1	TRBD1	TRBJ2-5	TGCAGCGTTGCGGGACAGGGGATCCGGGGTTCCCAAGAGACCCAGTACTTC	CSVAGQGIRGSQETQYF
-	TRBV20-1	-	TRBJ1-2	TGCAGTGCTAGAGAGGTCCTCGGGGCCCGCGGCTACACCTTC	CSAREVLGARGYTF
-	TRBV6-2/TRBV6-3	TRBD2	TRBJ2-7	TGTGCCAGCAGCTCTAGCGGGAGGGCTTTGTACGAGCAGTACTTC	CASSSSGRALYEQYF
-	TRBV29-1	-	TRBJ2-1	TGCAGCGTTGTCTGGGGGGCCAGCTCCTACAATGAGCAGTTCTTC	CSVVWGASSYNEQFF